Shown below are 5 T cell receptor beta chains from a single sample sequenced in a study of T cell repertoires in cytomegalovirus infection. TCRdb called the reads again in MiXCR, with one record for every CDR3 protein. This sample yields about 85,000 distinct CDR3 sequences, of which approximately 43% are seen a single time; over 90% belongs to the top ten. These TCRs are of unknown antigen specificity. Sequenced material: CD8+ T cells from cultured PBMCs, taken from culture after CMV antigen stimulation. Receptor source: a human donor in good health (CMV status not recorded). Some clones in this sample may be carry-over from other donors' samples.

The chain links TRBV27 to TRBJ1-5, with TRBD1 matching 8 bases. The CDR3 sequence is 15 residues long. J was trimmed by 3 bases and V by 3 bases; bases with no gene match: 4. Germline CDR1 MNHEY, CDR2 SMNVEV (reference sequence). The CDR3 DNA reads TGTGCCAGCAGTTTCCCAGGGGGCTTCAATCAGCCCCAGCATTTT. Its protein product is CASSFPGGFNQPQHF.

This clonotype was seen only a few times. This chain uses TRBV6-2 or TRBV6-3 with TRBJ1-5; D is ambiguous. With 2 bases removed from V and 0 bases from J, the gap between germline ends came to 8 bases. Germline V CDR1 and CDR2: MNHEY, SVGEGT. CDR3 length: 15 residues. In nucleotides, the CDR3 is TGTGCCAGCAGTTACAGAGGGCATAGCAATCAGCCCCAGCATTTT. Its translation: CASSYRGHSNQPQHF.

The V gene is TRBV12-3 or TRBV12-4, the J gene TRBJ1-2; no clear D. The CDR3 runs to 12 residues. V was cut by 6 bases and J by 7 bases, with 12 bases left in between. The CDR3 DNA is TGTGCCAGCAGCCCCGATAGGCTTGGCTACACCTTC. Residues: CASSPDRLGYTF.

The V and J genes are TRBV11-2 and TRBJ2-2, with D possibly matching TRBD1 (5 bases). Germline V lookup: CDR1 SGHAT, CDR2 FQNNGV. V lost 6 bases and J 0 bases, leaving 14 bases between the germline ends. CDR3 size: 16 residues. In nucleotides, the CDR3 is TGTGCCAGCAGGGAGATCCAGACAGCGAACACCGGGGAGCTGTTTTTT. It is translated as CASREIQTANTGELFF.

This clonotype turned up a few times. The chain couples TRBV27 to TRBJ1-1; 7 nucleotides match TRBD1. J lost 11 bases, V lost 4 bases, and 16 bases had no gene match. The CDR3 spans 15 residues. Germline CDR1 MNHEY, CDR2 SMNVEV (reference sequence). The CDR3 spells CASSSSTGARSGAFF. The CDR3 coding sequence is TGTGCCAGCAGTTCGTCAACAGGGGCCCGGTCAGGGGCTTTCTTT.